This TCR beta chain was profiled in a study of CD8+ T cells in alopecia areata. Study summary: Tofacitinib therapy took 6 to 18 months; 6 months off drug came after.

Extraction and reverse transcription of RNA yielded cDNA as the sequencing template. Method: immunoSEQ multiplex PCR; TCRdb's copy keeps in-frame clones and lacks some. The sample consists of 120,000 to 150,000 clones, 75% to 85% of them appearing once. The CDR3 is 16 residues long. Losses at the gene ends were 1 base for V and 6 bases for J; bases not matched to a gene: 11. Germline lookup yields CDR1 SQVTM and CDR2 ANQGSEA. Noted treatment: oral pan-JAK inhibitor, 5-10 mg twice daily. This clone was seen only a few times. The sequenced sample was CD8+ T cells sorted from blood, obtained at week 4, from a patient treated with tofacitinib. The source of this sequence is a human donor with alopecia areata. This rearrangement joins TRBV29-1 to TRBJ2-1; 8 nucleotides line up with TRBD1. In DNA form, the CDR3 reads TGCAGCGTTGAAGCACGGACAGGGCGCGCGGCCAATGAGCAGTTCTTC. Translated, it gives CSVEARTGRAANEQFF.